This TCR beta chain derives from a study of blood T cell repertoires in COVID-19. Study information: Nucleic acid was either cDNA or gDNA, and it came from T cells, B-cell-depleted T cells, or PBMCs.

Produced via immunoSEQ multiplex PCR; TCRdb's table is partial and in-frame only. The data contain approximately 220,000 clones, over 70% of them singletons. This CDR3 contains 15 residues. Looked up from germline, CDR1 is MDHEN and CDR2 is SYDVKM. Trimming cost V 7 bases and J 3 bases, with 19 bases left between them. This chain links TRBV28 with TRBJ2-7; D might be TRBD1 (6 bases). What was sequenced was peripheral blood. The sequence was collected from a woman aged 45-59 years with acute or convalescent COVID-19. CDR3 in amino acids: CASTSNEGGNYEQYF. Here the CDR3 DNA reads TGTGCCAGCACCTCTAACGAAGGGGGAAACTACGAGCAGTACTTC.